This TCR beta chain was identified during a study of T cell clonality in common variable immunodeficiency. Equal genomic DNA amounts from CVID and control samples were sequenced. Repertoires were generated with immunoSEQ multiplex PCR, while TCRdb's copy carries only in-frame clones and drops some. The sample has about 35,000 clones, none seen only once; the top ten hold roughly 8.9%. Study-level findings and limits: Fewer deletions and N-nucleotide insertions were reportedly seen in common variable immunodeficiency TCR beta sequences.

Caucasian heritage predominated among both patients and controls. This clone was seen many times. Its specificity is unknown. The CDR3 extends 3 residues past the end of the read, so its final part is completed from the germline J gene. Germline values: CDR1 SEHNR, CDR2 FQNEAQ (reference sequence). Trimming stripped 5 bases from V and 6 bases from J, with 13 bases between. This CDR3 comprises 14 residues. This chain links TRBV7-9 with TRBJ2-2; possibly TRBD1 for D (6 bases). The specimen was peripheral blood mononuclear cells. This receptor was obtained from a person aged 18-70 years in good health. CDR3 in amino acids: CASSPKGGSGELFF. The DNA read from the CDR3 is TGTGCCAGCAGCCCCAAAGGGGGATCCGGGGAG. Full variable domain (outside the CDR3, taken from reference TRBV7-9 and TRBJ2-2): DTGVSQNPRHKITKRGQNVTFRCDPISEHNRLYWYRQTLGQGPEFLTYFQNEAQLEKSRLLSDRFSAERPKGSFSTLEIQRTEQGDSAMYLCASSPKGGSGELFFGEGSRLTVL.